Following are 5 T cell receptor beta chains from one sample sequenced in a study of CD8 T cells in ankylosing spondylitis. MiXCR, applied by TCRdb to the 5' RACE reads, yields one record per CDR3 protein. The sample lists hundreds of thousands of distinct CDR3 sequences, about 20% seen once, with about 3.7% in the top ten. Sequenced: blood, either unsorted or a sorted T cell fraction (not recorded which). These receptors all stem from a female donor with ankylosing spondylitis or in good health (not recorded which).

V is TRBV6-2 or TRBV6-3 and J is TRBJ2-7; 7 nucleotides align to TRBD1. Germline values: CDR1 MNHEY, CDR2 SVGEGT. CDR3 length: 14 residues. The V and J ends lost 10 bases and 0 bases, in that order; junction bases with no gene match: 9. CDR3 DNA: TGTGCCACCAAAATCGACAGGGCCTCCTACGAGCAGTACTTC. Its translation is CATKIDRASYEQYF.

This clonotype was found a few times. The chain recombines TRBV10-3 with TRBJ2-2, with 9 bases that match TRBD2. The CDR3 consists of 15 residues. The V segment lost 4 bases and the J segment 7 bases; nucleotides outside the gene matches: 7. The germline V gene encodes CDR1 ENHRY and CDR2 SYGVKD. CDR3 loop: CAISGLAGWNGELFF. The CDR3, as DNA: TGTGCCATCAGTGGTCTAGCGGGATGGAACGGGGAGCTGTTTTTT.

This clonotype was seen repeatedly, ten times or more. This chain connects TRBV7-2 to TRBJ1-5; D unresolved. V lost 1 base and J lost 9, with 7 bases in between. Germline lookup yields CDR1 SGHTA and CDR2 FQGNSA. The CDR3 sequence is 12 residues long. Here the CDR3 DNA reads TGTGCCAGCAGCTTAGTCGGCCGGCCCCAGCATTTT. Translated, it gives CASSLVGRPQHF.

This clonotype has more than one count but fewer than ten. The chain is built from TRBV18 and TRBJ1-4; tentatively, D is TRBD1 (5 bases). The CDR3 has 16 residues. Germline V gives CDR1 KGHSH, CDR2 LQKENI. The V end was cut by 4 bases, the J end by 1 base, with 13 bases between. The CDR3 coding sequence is TGTGCCAGCTCACAAAGACAGTCTCTAACTAATGAAAAACTGTTTTTT. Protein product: CASSQRQSLTNEKLFF.

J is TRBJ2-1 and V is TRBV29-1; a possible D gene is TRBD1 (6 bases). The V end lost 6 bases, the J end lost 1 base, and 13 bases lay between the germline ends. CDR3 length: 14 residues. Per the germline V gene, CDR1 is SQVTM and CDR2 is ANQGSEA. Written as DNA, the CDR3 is TGCAGCGTAGACCAGGGGTCTTCCTACAATGAGCAGTTCTTC. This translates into CSVDQGSSYNEQFF.